The 22 T cell receptor beta chains below come from one sample, sequenced in a study of T cell responses to AZD1222 COVID-19 vaccine. Only in-frame clones appear in the TCRdb table, and some are missing; sequencing was by immunoSEQ multiplex PCR. The sample has some 200,000 clones; 70% to 90% are singletons. Sample: peripheral blood, taken on day 0 of AZD1222 vaccination. The receptors come from an adult in good health.

This sequence joins TRBV28 and TRBJ2-7, with a possible D match to TRBD2 (5 bases). The CDR3 consists of 17 residues. V lost 4 bases and J lost 0, with 19 bases in between. Germline values: CDR1 MDHEN, CDR2 SYDVKM. The CDR3, as DNA: TGTGCCAGCAGTTCCATAGGACGAGGGCGACCCTCCTACGAGCAGTACTTC. It is translated as CASSSIGRGRPSYEQYF.

This clone was recorded once. The J gene is TRBJ1-3, the V gene TRBV14; D is unclear. The CDR3 length is 16 residues. CDR1 and CDR2 (germline): SGHDN, FVKESK. Trimming shortened V by 4 bases and J by 0 bases, and 13 bases separated the two germline ends. CDR3 sequence reads: CASSLKTGSSGNTIYF. CDR3 DNA: TGTGCCAGCAGCCTCAAAACGGGGAGCTCTGGAAACACCATATATTTT. Combining the CDR3 with reference TRBV14 and TRBJ1-3 gives the whole variable domain EAGVTQFPSHSVIEKGQTVTLRCDPISGHDNLYWYRRVMGKEIKFLLHFVKESKQDESGMPNNRFLAERTGGTYSTLKVQPAELEDSGVYFCASSLKTGSSGNTIYFGEGSWLTVV.

CDR3 coding DNA: TGTGCCAGCAGCCTAGTGGGGGCAACTAATGAAAAACTGTTTTTT. It is translated as CASSLVGATNEKLFF. J is TRBJ1-4 and V is TRBV9, with D perhaps matching TRBD1 (5 bases). The germline V gene has CDR1 SGDLS and CDR2 YYNGEE. The germline V and J ends were trimmed by 4 bases and 0 bases, with 10 bases remaining between them. The CDR3 contains 15 residues. The entire variable domain, with the rest obtained from reference TRBV9 and TRBJ1-4, is as follows: DSGVTQTPKHLITATGQRVTLRCSPRSGDLSVYWYQQSLDQGLQFLIQYYNGEERAKGNILERFSAQQFPDLHSELNLSSLELGDSALYFCASSLVGATNEKLFFGSGTQLSVL.

The rearrangement uses TRBV14 and TRBJ2-7, with D unresolved. CDR3 length: 14 amino acids. Deletions cut 0 bases from V and 1 base from J, with 7 bases between. Germline lookup yields CDR1 SGHDN and CDR2 FVKESK. CDR3 sequence: CASSQDSQSYEQYF. CDR3 in DNA: TGTGCCAGCAGCCAAGATTCCCAGTCCTACGAGCAGTACTTC.

The rearrangement links TRBV7-8 to TRBJ1-2; the D gene is possibly TRBD1 (5 bases). Germline CDR1 reads SGHVS; CDR2 reads FQNEAQ. The V end was cut by 3 bases, the J end by 4 bases, with 12 bases between. The length of the CDR3 is 14 residues. The CDR3 sequence is CASSLGELGYGYTF. The CDR3 region has the DNA TGTGCCAGCAGCTTGGGGGAGTTGGGCTATGGCTACACCTTC.

This rearrangement joins TRBV7-6 to TRBJ1-3; D unclear. V lost 5 bases, J lost 0 bases, and 11 bases lay in between. This CDR3 region has 15 residues. The germline V gene encodes CDR1 SGHVS and CDR2 FNYEAQ. CDR3 DNA: TGTGCCAGCAGCCCCCCAGGCTACTCTGGAAACACCATATATTTT. Residues: CASSPPGYSGNTIYF. Using reference TRBV7-6 and TRBJ1-3 for the parts outside the CDR3, the full variable domain is GAGVSQSPRYKVTKRGQDVALRCDPISGHVSLYWYRQALGQGPEFLTYFNYEAQQDKSGLPNDRFSAERPEGSISTLTIQRTEQRDSAMYRCASSPPGYSGNTIYFGEGSWLTVV.

The V and J genes are TRBV27 and TRBJ2-5; D not resolved. The CDR3 covers 14 residues. Germline-derived CDR1 and CDR2 are MNHEY and SMNVEV (reference sequence). Trimming cost V 2 bases and J 2 bases, with 9 bases left between them. The CDR3, as DNA: TGTGCCAGCAGTTTAAATTTCGGTCAAGAGACCCAGTACTTC. Translated, it gives CASSLNFGQETQYF.

The chain couples TRBV27 to TRBJ1-2, with TRBD1 identical over 8 bases. From germline, CDR1 is MNHEY and CDR2 SMNVEV (reference sequence). There are 13 residues in the CDR3. Germline trimming cut 3 bases from V and 7 bases from J; bases unmatched to any gene: 4. CDR3 DNA: TGTGCCAGCAGTTTCCAGGGGGCCGGTGGCTACACCTTC. This encodes CASSFQGAGGYTF.

The V call is TRBV9, the J call TRBJ2-7, with TRBD2 identical over 9 bases. The J segment lost 0 bases and the V segment lost 5 bases, leaving 6 bases of the junction unmatched. Germline values: CDR1 SGDLS, CDR2 YYNGEE. The CDR3 length is 15 residues. CDR3 protein: CASSPSSGASYEQYF. DNA of the CDR3: TGTGCCAGCAGTCCCTCTAGCGGGGCCTCCTACGAGCAGTACTTC.

CDR3 DNA: TGTGCCAGCAGCCAGCAACGGGGGTACAATGAGCAGTTCTTC. This encodes CASSQQRGYNEQFF. J is TRBJ2-1 and V is TRBV3-1 (or the pseudogene TRBV3-2); a possible D gene is TRBD2 (6 bases). The V gene lost 3 bases and the J gene lost 4 bases, with 10 bases spanning the gap. This CDR3 spans 14 amino acids. CDR1 is LGHDT and CDR2 is YNNKEL in the germline V gene (reference sequence).

V gene TRBV7-2 combines with J gene TRBJ1-2, with 7 bases fitting TRBD1. The CDR3 sequence is 12 residues long. Trimming at V came to 5 bases and at J to 4 bases, leaving 1 base not matched to a gene. From germline, CDR1 is SGHTA and CDR2 FQGNSA. The CDR3 loop is CASSGDSYGYTF. CDR3 sequence (DNA): TGTGCCAGCAGCGGGGACAGCTATGGCTACACCTTC.

The chain employs TRBV6-5 and TRBJ1-5; D is unclear. Germline CDR1 MNHEY, CDR2 SVGAGI. V gave up 7 bases and J gave up 2 bases, with 12 bases separating them. This CDR3 region has 14 residues. The CDR3 sequence is CASKRGEGNQPQHF. Here the CDR3 DNA reads TGTGCCAGCAAACGGGGAGAAGGCAATCAGCCCCAGCATTTT.

This chain uses TRBV30 with TRBJ2-3, with D possibly being TRBD1 or TRBD2 (6 bases each). Trimming removed 0 bases from V and 5 bases from J, with 12 bases in between. The germline V gene has CDR1 GTSNPN and CDR2 SVGIG (reference sequence). The CDR3 consists of 14 residues. The chain's CDR3 is CAWSVGGNVDTQYF. DNA of the CDR3: TGTGCCTGGAGTGTAGGGGGGAATGTAGATACGCAGTATTTT.

This CDR3 reads CASSLAASGFTGELFF. Written as DNA, the CDR3 is TGTGCCAGCAGCTTGGCAGCATCGGGATTCACCGGGGAGCTGTTTTTT. The chain combines TRBV5-5 with TRBJ2-2, with D possibly matching TRBD2 (5 bases). The CDR3 loop spans 16 amino acids. CDR1 and CDR2 (germline): SGHKS, YYEKEE (reference sequence). V lost 0 bases and J 4 bases, leaving 13 bases between the germline ends.

The chain links TRBV28 to TRBJ1-5; no reliable D call. Deletions cut 3 bases from V and 3 bases from J, with 9 bases between. Germline V CDR1 and CDR2: MDHEN, SYDVKM. The CDR3 contains 14 residues. CDR3 residues: CASSLGSLNQPQHF. CDR3 in DNA: TGTGCCAGCAGTTTGGGCAGCCTCAATCAGCCCCAGCATTTT.

The V gene is TRBV5-8, the J gene TRBJ2-4; 7 bases agree with TRBD1. V was pared by 4 bases and J by 0 bases, with 10 bases of the junction left unmatched. CDR3 length: 17 residues. Germline loops: CDR1 SGHTS, CDR2 YDEGEE. The CDR3 region has the DNA TGTGCCAGCAGCCCAGGGGGTTGGGGATTAGCCAAAAACATTCAGTACTTC. Its translation: CASSPGGWGLAKNIQYF.

The chain recombines TRBV5-6 with TRBJ2-3; 8 nucleotides align to TRBD1. Germline trimming cut 4 bases from V and 1 base from J; bases unmatched to any gene: 8. Per the germline V gene, CDR1 is SGHDT and CDR2 is YYEEEE. This CDR3 is built from 16 residues. The CDR3 loop is CASSRRTGPRTDTQYF. In nucleotides, the CDR3 is TGTGCCAGCAGCCGAAGGACAGGGCCCCGCACAGATACGCAGTATTTT.

This clone was seen only once. The chain joins TRBV5-1 to TRBJ2-7; 11 nucleotides align to TRBD1. The CDR3 extends over 14 amino acids. Germline CDR1 reads SGHRS; CDR2 reads YFSETQ. The junction had 2 bases not matched to a gene; V was cut back by 4 bases and J by 2 bases. CDR3 DNA sequence: TGCGCCAGCAGCCCGGGACAGGGGGCCTACGAGCAGTACTTC. This sequence encodes CASSPGQGAYEQYF.

The CDR3 here is CASSAHRDRGQDYGYTF. The CDR3 DNA reads as TGTGCCAGCAGCGCTCACCGGGACAGGGGGCAAGACTATGGCTACACCTTC. This chain links TRBV9 with TRBJ1-2; TRBD1 aligns across 12 bases. The CDR3 loop spans 17 amino acids. V lost 3 bases and J lost 3; bases outside the gene matches: 9. CDR1 and CDR2 (germline): SGDLS, YYNGEE.

The V gene is TRBV6-1, the J gene TRBJ1-6, with D unclear. Trimming pared 4 bases from V and 0 bases from J, leaving 16 bases between. This CDR3 is built from 18 residues. The germline gives CDR1 MNHNS, CDR2 SASEGT. The CDR3 here is CASSGTSRVGSYNSPLHF. DNA for the CDR3: TGTGCCAGCAGTGGGACCTCAAGGGTGGGCTCCTATAATTCACCCCTCCACTTT.

The rearrangement uses TRBV5-6 and TRBJ1-5, with D hard to call. CDR1 SGHDT and CDR2 YYEEEE come from the germline V gene. Trimming cost V 0 bases and J 9 bases, with 13 bases left between them. The CDR3 length is 14 residues. CDR3: CASSLGNSNRPQHF. CDR3 bases: TGTGCCAGCAGCTTGGGGAACTCCAACCGGCCCCAGCATTTT.

The chain links TRBV19 to TRBJ1-2; 10 nucleotides match TRBD1. The CDR3 runs to 16 residues. The V and J ends lost 6 bases and 3 bases, in that order; junction bases with no gene match: 10. Germline CDR1 reads LNHDA; CDR2 reads SQIVND (reference sequence). CDR3 coding DNA: TGTGCCAGTAGGGGGTTCGGACAGGGGGAACACTATGGCTACACCTTC. Amino acid sequence: CASRGFGQGEHYGYTF.